The entry below gives a single T cell receptor beta chain sequence along with its context. This entry is derived from a study of cytomegalovirus exposure and HLA in healthy donors. PCR employed 60 Vbeta and 13 Jbeta primers. Using immunoSEQ multiplex PCR, the repertoire was profiled, and TCRdb retains in-frame clones only, with some absent. Of more than 150,000 clones listed, 82% were seen once; the top ten hold over 1.5%. Unmatched junction bases numbered 11, after V lost 4 bases and J lost 10 bases. Germline lookup yields CDR1 LGHNA and CDR2 YSLEER. The CDR3 contains 15 residues. Sequencing was carried out using PBMCs. The chain is built from TRBV4-3 and TRBJ1-1, with TRBD1 matching 11 bases. The TCR comes from a man aged 40-50 years in good health and CMV-seronegative. This CDR3 is CASSRQSGGTGGAFF. CDR3 bases: TGCGCCAGCAGCCGACAGTCGGGTGGGACAGGGGGAGCTTTCTTT.